The present T cell receptor (beta chain) was sequenced within a study of blood T cell repertoires in COVID-19. Across the whole study: PBMCs, B-cell-depleted T cells, or T cells provided the cDNA or gDNA that made up the material.

The authors' processing: Counts of nucleated cells, estimated from reference gene primer amplification, were obtained. Repertoires were generated with immunoSEQ multiplex PCR, while TCRdb's copy carries only in-frame clones and drops some. D and trimming come from the DNA, and the V and J calls and clone size come from that table. Of approximately 300,000 clones listed, 65% to 85% are singletons. CDR1 and CDR2 (germline): SQVTM, ANQGSEA. CDR3 length: 15 amino acids. The V and J ends lost 5 bases and 6 bases, in that order; junction bases with no gene match: 9. This clone was counted only a few times. V usage is TRBV29-1 and J usage is TRBJ2-1, with 11 bases identical to TRBD2. The sample was peripheral blood. The TCR was taken from a woman aged 45-60 years with acute or convalescent COVID-19. The CDR3 region is CSVRDSGRGTNEQFF. CDR3 coding DNA: TGCAGCGTTCGAGATAGCGGGAGGGGCACCAATGAGCAGTTCTTC.